The 13 T cell receptor beta chains reported below all come from one sample, sequenced in a study of T cell responses to AZD1222 COVID-19 vaccine. Sequencing used immunoSEQ multiplex PCR; TCRdb keeps in-frame clones, though not all of them. The data contain 150,000 or so clones, 93% of them singletons. This sample comprised peripheral blood, obtained on day 0 of AZD1222 vaccination. These receptors all come from an adult in good health.

The gene calls are TRBV5-6 and TRBJ1-4; no clear D. This CDR3 comprises 13 residues. Germline CDR1 reads SGHDT; CDR2 reads YYEEEE. Trimming left V 4 bases short and J 13 bases short, with 17 bases between. The CDR3 DNA is TGTGCCAGCAGCACCGGGATCTTTGGAGGACTGTTTTTT. Encoded protein: CASSTGIFGGLFF. Together with reference TRBV5-6 and TRBJ1-4, the CDR3 gives the full variable domain: DAGVTQSPTHLIKTRGQQVTLRCSPKSGHDTVSWYQQALGQGPQFIFQYYEEEERQRGNFPDRFSGHQFPNYSSELNVNALLLGDSALYLCASSTGIFGGLFFGSGTQLSVL.

The chain couples TRBV10-3 to TRBJ1-3; 8 bases fit TRBD1. After removal of 7 bases from V and 8 bases from J, the junction contained 10 bases not matched to a gene. The CDR3 has 14 residues. The germline gives CDR1 ENHRY, CDR2 SYGVKD. This CDR3 reads CAINDRGPWDTIYF. The CDR3 DNA is TGTGCCATCAACGACAGGGGCCCGTGGGACACCATATATTTT.

A remark on this clone: The junction departs from germline at one end; a sequencing error may be responsible. V and J are TRBV7-7 and TRBJ2-7; D is perhaps TRBD2 (6 bases). The CDR3 loop spans 15 amino acids. The germline CDR1 and CDR2 sequences are SSHAT and FNYEAQ (reference sequence). Written as DNA, the CDR3 is TGTGCTAGCAGCTTAGCGACGGGGCGGGAATACGAGCAGTACTTC. This sequence encodes CASSLATGREYEQYF.

This rearrangement joins TRBV7-9 to TRBJ2-1; TRBD1 aligns across 8 bases. Germline V gene sequence: CDR1 SEHNR, CDR2 FQNEAQ (reference sequence). The CDR3 consists of 15 residues. J gave up 8 bases and V 5 bases, and 11 bases lay outside the gene matches. CDR3 loop: CASSLGQGSVYEQFF. The DNA for the CDR3 is TGTGCCAGCAGCCTTGGACAGGGCTCGGTCTATGAGCAGTTCTTC.

This chain connects TRBV11-2 to TRBJ2-1; either TRBD1 or TRBD2 may fit D (5 bases each). The CDR3 runs to 13 residues. V gave up 5 bases and J gave up 9 bases, with 14 bases separating them. From germline, CDR1 is SGHAT and CDR2 FQNNGV. Here the CDR3 reads CASSRDPMTEQFF. In DNA form, the CDR3 reads TGTGCCAGCAGCCGGGACCCAATGACTGAGCAGTTCTTC.

This clone was found once. The chain couples TRBV28 to TRBJ2-1; D gene ambiguous. Germline CDR1 MDHEN, CDR2 SYDVKM. Trimming cost V 5 bases and J 9 bases, with 20 bases left between them. This CDR3 is 15 amino acids long. Written as DNA, the CDR3 is TGTGCCAGCAGTCCCTCTAGACCCCCCAAGAGTGAGCAGTTCTTC. This sequence encodes CASSPSRPPKSEQFF.

The chain joins TRBV11-1 to TRBJ2-1; 8 bases are a match to TRBD2. This CDR3 is 15 amino acids long. The V segment lost 4 bases and the J segment 3 bases; nucleotides outside the gene matches: 5. CDR1 and CDR2 from the germline V gene are SGHAT and FQDESV (reference sequence). The CDR3 DNA follows: TGTGCCAGCAGCTCCCTAGCGGGCCGCTACAATGAGCAGTTCTTC. Residues: CASSSLAGRYNEQFF. Variable domain in full (rest from reference TRBV11-1 and TRBJ2-1): EAEVAQSPRYKITEKSQAVAFWCDPISGHATLYWYRQILGQGPELLVQFQDESVVDDSQLPKDRFSAERLKGVDSTLKIQPAELGDSAMYLCASSSLAGRYNEQFFGPGTRLTVL.

The chain uses TRBV11-1 and TRBJ2-7; 8 bases match TRBD2. The CDR3 runs to 16 residues. Losses at the gene ends were 1 base for V and 6 bases for J; bases not matched to a gene: 11. CDR1 and CDR2 from the germline V gene are SGHAT and FQDESV (reference sequence). The CDR3 coding sequence is TGTGCCAGCAGCTTAGTAGCGGGGTCCCTGCAGGGCGAGCAGTACTTC. Protein: CASSLVAGSLQGEQYF.

The V call is TRBV6-5, the J call TRBJ1-5, with D unresolved. The germline V gene encodes CDR1 MNHEY and CDR2 SVGAGI. The germline V and J ends were trimmed by 6 bases and 0 bases, with 9 bases remaining between them. The CDR3 has 14 residues. The CDR3 region is CASRALDSNQPQHF. DNA of the CDR3: TGTGCCAGCAGGGCCCTCGATAGCAATCAGCCCCAGCATTTT.

This chain links TRBV5-1 with TRBJ2-5; D unresolved. Trimming stripped 1 base from V and 4 bases from J, with 11 bases between. The CDR3 is 14 residues long. Germline V lookup: CDR1 SGHRS, CDR2 YFSETQ. The CDR3 sequence: CASSLLLDSETQYF. In DNA form, the CDR3 reads TGCGCCAGCAGCTTGCTCCTAGACTCAGAGACCCAGTACTTC.

The CDR3 is CASRGPGQGARRNSAFF. The CDR3 region has the DNA TGTGCCAGCAGAGGGCCGGGACAGGGGGCGCGAAGGAATTCCGCTTTCTTT. The chain joins TRBV27 to TRBJ1-1; TRBD1 aligns across 12 bases. Germline loops: CDR1 MNHEY, CDR2 SMNVEV (reference sequence). With 6 bases clipped from V and 11 bases from J, the junction kept 19 bases outside the gene matches. The CDR3 is 17 amino acids.

This clone was found once. The CDR3: CASSVGVGLAHEQFF. The CDR3 region has the DNA TGTGCCAGCAGCGTAGGGGTAGGACTAGCTCATGAGCAGTTCTTC. This rearrangement joins TRBV9 to TRBJ2-1; 8 bases agree with TRBD2. The V segment lost 0 bases and the J segment 8 bases; nucleotides outside the gene matches: 7. The germline V gene has CDR1 SGDLS and CDR2 YYNGEE. CDR3 size: 15 residues.

J is TRBJ2-5 and V is TRBV5-5, with D possibly being TRBD2 (6 bases). The germline V gene encodes CDR1 SGHKS and CDR2 YYEKEE (reference sequence). The V and J ends lost 2 bases and 5 bases respectively, with 13 bases between them. The CDR3 runs 14 residues. CDR3 bases: TGTGCCAGCAGCTTTCCCGGGAGTGGGGAGACCCAGTACTTC. This sequence encodes CASSFPGSGETQYF.